Below, one TCR beta chain is given with its context. The multiple sclerosis controls comprised treatment-naive patients whose relapsing-remitting disease was stable or active. Negative isolation yielded CD8+ and CD4+ T cells; FACS enriched TEMRA cells. Reverse transcription used roughly 0.5 to 1 ug RNA and random hexamers. Amplification of the TCR beta CDR3 was carried out by immunoSEQ multiplex PCR, which spanned a total of 54 Vbeta and 13 Jbeta segments. Each CDR3 protein is one row after TCRdb ran MiXCR on the immunoSEQ multiplex PCR reads. The table has 150,000 to 180,000 distinct CDR3 sequences, 90% to 95% seen once; the top ten hold over 0.2%. The CDR3 is 20 residues long. Trimming shortened V by 0 bases and J by 1 base, and 27 bases separated the two germline ends. Germline V gene sequence: CDR1 GTSNPN, CDR2 SVGIG (reference sequence). This sample is drawn from a study of CD8 T cells in Susac syndrome.

Sequenced: CD8+ T cells from PBMCs. The TCR sequence derives from a human donor with multiple sclerosis. V and J are TRBV30 and TRBJ1-1; D gene uncertain. CDR3 loop: CAWSVKESTFLQPSNTEAFF. The CDR3 DNA reads TGTGCCTGGAGTGTTAAGGAGTCGACCTTCCTACAGCCTTCGAACACTGAAGCTTTCTTT.